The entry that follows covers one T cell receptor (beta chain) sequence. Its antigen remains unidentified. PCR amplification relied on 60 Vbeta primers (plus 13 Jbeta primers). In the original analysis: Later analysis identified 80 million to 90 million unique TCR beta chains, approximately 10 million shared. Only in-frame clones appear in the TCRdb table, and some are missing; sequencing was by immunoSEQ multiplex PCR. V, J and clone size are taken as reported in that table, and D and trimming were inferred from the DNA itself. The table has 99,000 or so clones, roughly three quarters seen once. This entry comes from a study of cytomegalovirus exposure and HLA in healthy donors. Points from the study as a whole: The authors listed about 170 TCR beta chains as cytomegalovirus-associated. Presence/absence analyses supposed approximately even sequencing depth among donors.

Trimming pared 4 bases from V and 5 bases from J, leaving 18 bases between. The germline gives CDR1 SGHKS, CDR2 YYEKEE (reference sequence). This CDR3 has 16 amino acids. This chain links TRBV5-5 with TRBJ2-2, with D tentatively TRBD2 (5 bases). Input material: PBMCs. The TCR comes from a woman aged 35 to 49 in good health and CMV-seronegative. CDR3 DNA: TGTGCCAGCAGCAATGGACTTTCCTCCCTTACCGGGGAGCTGTTTTTT. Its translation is CASSNGLSSLTGELFF.